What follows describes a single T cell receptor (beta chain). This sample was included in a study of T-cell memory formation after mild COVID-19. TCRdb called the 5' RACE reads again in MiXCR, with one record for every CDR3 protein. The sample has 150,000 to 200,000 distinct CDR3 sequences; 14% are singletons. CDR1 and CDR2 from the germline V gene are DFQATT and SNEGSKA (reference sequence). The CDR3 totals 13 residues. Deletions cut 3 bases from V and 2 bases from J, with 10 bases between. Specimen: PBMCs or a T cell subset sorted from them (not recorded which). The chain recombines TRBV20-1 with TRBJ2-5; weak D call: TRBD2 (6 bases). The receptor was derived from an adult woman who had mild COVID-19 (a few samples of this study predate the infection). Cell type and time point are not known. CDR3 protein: CSASYSGQETQYF. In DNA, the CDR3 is TGCAGTGCTAGCTATAGCGGACAAGAGACCCAGTACTTC.